This T cell receptor beta chain comes out of a study of blood T cell repertoires in COVID-19. Study overall: PBMCs, B-cell-depleted T cells, or T cells were the source of the cDNA or gDNA that made up the material.

Only in-frame clones appear in the TCRdb table, and some are missing; sequencing was by immunoSEQ multiplex PCR. This sample has about 270,000 clones, with 88% found just once. Ages ranged from about 18 to 89 years, with residence in about 24 US areas. What the recovered Cohort 3 donors had was two negative PCRs, clearance, or symptom resolution. Germline V CDR1 and CDR2: DFQATT, SNEGSKA (reference sequence). Trimming shortened V by 3 bases and J by 0 bases, and 9 bases separated the two germline ends. The CDR3 totals 14 residues. The genes are TRBV20-1 and TRBJ1-5; tentatively, D is TRBD1 (6 bases). Sequenced: PBMCs or T cells enriched from blood (not recorded which). This TCR derives from a woman between 50 and 59 years old who had recovered from COVID-19. CDR3 residues: CSASRRGSNQPQHF. The CDR3 DNA reads as TGCAGTGCTAGTCGCAGGGGTAGCAATCAGCCCCAGCATTTT.